This TCR beta chain was profiled in a study of T cell changes during pregnancy in multiple sclerosis (dated by TCRdb to between 2018 and 2021). Background for the entire study: The study looked at changes in the T cell repertoire across pregnancy in women with multiple sclerosis.

Remarks on this clone: This clone's antigen is unknown. Within one base of it there is no much larger clone, and no base qualities were kept.

The germline V gene yields SGHVS for CDR1 and FQNEAQ for CDR2. The CDR3 covers 18 residues, taking in both the cysteine and the phenylalanine. The retained sequence is limited to the CDR3, 54 bases, with the frame set at the first base. Relative to germline, V is missing 1 base and J is missing 5 bases, with 13 bases of the junction outside any gene match. Receptors were amplified or captured by the immunoSEQ multiplex PCR assay. TCRdb holds this immuneACCESS table with in-frame rearrangements only. Some clones are missing; in checked studies, unresolved V genes explain under half, and the rest has no known cause. In all, the sample holds tens of thousands of clones, and 75% to 95% of those were seen once. Around 5.2% of the sample belongs to the ten largest clones.

The V gene is TRBV7-8 and the J gene is TRBJ2-7, with 11 junctional bases fitting TRBD2. Sequencing used CD8+ T cells from peripheral blood mononuclear cells, obtained before pregnancy. The receptor comes from a female donor with multiple sclerosis, enrolled in a pregnancy study. In nucleotide form, the sequence is TGTGCCAGCAGCTTAGGGCTAGCGGGGGGCCAGAAGTTCGACGAGCAGTACTTC. This yields the protein CASSLGLAGGQKFDEQYF.